A single sample gave rise to the 5 T cell receptor beta chains below, sequenced in a study of regulatory T cells in long-lasting Graves disease. Construction of TCR beta libraries relied on iRepertoire HTBI primers and on Arm-PCR targeting CDR3 regions. Each CDR3 protein is one row after TCRdb ran MiXCR on the multiplex PCR reads. The table has around 230,000 distinct CDR3 sequences, around 20% seen once. Regarding time point: newly diagnosed GD, antithyroid drugs for less than 3 months. Extracted PBMC RNA gave rise to the TCR library. The sequencing used peripheral blood mononuclear cells (PBMCs), collected at new diagnosis, from a patient treated with antithyroid drugs. The receptors shown here come from a female donor with Graves disease.

This clonotype came up a few times. The J gene is TRBJ2-6, the V gene TRBV6-2 or TRBV6-3; D not resolved. The CDR3 runs to 15 residues. Germline CDR1 MNHEY, CDR2 SVGEGT. Trimming stripped 6 bases from V and 0 bases from J, with 9 bases between. CDR3 amino acids: CASSPAYSGANVLTF. The DNA of the CDR3 is TGTGCCAGCAGCCCTGCATACTCTGGGGCCAACGTCCTGACTTTC.

This clonotype was picked up many times. The gene calls are TRBV11-2 and TRBJ2-5, with D perhaps TRBD2 (6 bases). The germline CDR1 and CDR2 sequences are SGHAT and FQNNGV. This CDR3 has 14 amino acids. Deletions cut 5 bases from V and 4 bases from J, with 14 bases between. The CDR3 nucleotides read TGTGCCAGCAGCCGCGGGACGGCACGAGAGACCCAGTACTTC. It yields the protein CASSRGTARETQYF.

At least ten counts were recorded for this clonotype. The CDR3 here is CASSDGTSVYGELFF. The CDR3 region has the DNA TGTGCCAGCAGTGACGGGACTAGCGTTTACGGGGAGCTGTTTTTT. This chain uses TRBV2 with TRBJ2-2; 10 nucleotides line up with TRBD2. CDR3 length: 15 amino acids. J was trimmed by 7 bases and V by 3 bases; bases with no gene match: 5. Germline V CDR1 and CDR2: SNHLY, FYNNEI.

This clonotype was observed many times. The gene calls are TRBV29-1 and TRBJ2-1; 8 bases line up with TRBD2. The germline CDR1 and CDR2 sequences are SQVTM and ANQGSEA. The junction had 17 bases not matched to a gene; V was cut back by 4 bases and J by 9 bases. This CDR3 is built from 16 residues. CDR3 nucleotides: TGCAGCGTTGCAGGTCAAGCGGGAGCTGTAGGAGTTGAGCAGTTCTTC. Translation gives CSVAGQAGAVGVEQFF.

This clonotype was detected only a few times. The genes are TRBV9 and TRBJ2-3; perhaps D is TRBD1 or TRBD2 (5 bases each). The CDR3 runs 16 residues. Trimming took 0 bases from V and 3 from J, leaving 14 bases between them. Germline loops: CDR1 SGDLS, CDR2 YYNGEE. In nucleotides, the CDR3 is TGTGCCAGCAGCGTAGTCGAGGGGACGGGGACAGATACGCAGTATTTT. Its translation is CASSVVEGTGTDTQYF.